The clone carrying this T cell receptor beta chain was recorded once. The data were obtained in a study of blood T cell repertoires in COVID-19. On the study more broadly: Samples came from the United States, Italy and Spain, spanning acute and convalescent COVID-19. PBMCs, B-cell-depleted T cells, or T cells were the source of the cDNA or gDNA that made up the material.

The CDR3 totals 17 residues. CDR1 is SGHTA, CDR2 FQGTGA, per germline. V lost 0 bases and J lost 7; bases outside the gene matches: 8. Original analysis: Counts of nucleated cells, estimated from reference gene primer amplification, were obtained. The table came from immunoSEQ multiplex PCR; TCRdb's copy has only in-frame clones and leaves some out. Clone size and V and J calls were adopted from that table, with D and trimming inferred from the DNA. The sample holds about 72,000 clones, just over 85% seen once. Source material: peripheral blood. The sequence derives from a man aged 65 to 85 with active or convalescent COVID-19. V usage is TRBV7-3 and J usage is TRBJ2-1, with 11 positions matching TRBD2. Written as DNA, the CDR3 is TGTGCCAGCAGCTTAACCCCAGCTAGCGGGAGGAAGAATGAGCAGTTCTTC. The encoded protein is CASSLTPASGRKNEQFF.